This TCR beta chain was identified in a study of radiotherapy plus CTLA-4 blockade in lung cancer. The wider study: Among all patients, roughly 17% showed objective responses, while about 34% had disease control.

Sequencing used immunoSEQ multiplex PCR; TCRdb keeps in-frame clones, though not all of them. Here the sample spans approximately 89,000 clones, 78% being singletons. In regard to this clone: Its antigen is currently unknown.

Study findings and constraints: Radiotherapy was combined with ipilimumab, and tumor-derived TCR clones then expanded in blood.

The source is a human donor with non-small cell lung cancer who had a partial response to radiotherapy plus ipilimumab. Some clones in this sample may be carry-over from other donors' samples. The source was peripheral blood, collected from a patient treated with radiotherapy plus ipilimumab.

CDR3 nucleotides: TGTGCCAGCAGCCAAGACAGTAGCGGGACCTACTACGAGCAGTACTTC. Residues: CASSQDSSGTYYEQYF. The rearrangement links TRBV4-2 to TRBJ2-7; 8 nucleotides match TRBD2. V lost 0 bases and J lost 3; bases outside the gene matches: 7. CDR1 is LGHNA, CDR2 YNFKEQ, per germline. CDR3 size: 16 residues.